This T cell receptor beta chain was sequenced for a study of immune evolution from preneoplasia to lung adenocarcinoma. This CDR3 has 14 residues. V was pared by 2 bases and J by 8 bases, with 13 bases between. Germline V gene lookup returns CDR1 SGHNT and CDR2 YENEEA. Two lung cancer pathologists independently confirmed each histologic diagnosis. Profiling relied on immunoSEQ multiplex PCR, and the TCRdb table lists in-frame clones only, not all of them. There are about 5,500 clones in the sample; around 69% occur only once, and about 21% lies in the top ten. The sample taken for sequencing was FFPE adjacent normal lung tissue. The clonotype comes from an older person with lung adenocarcinoma. The chain recombines TRBV11-3 with TRBJ2-4, with D perhaps matching TRBD2 (5 bases). DNA of the CDR3: TGTGCCAGCAGCTTAAGAGGGCCAGTGGACATTCAGTACTTC. Residues: CASSLRGPVDIQYF.